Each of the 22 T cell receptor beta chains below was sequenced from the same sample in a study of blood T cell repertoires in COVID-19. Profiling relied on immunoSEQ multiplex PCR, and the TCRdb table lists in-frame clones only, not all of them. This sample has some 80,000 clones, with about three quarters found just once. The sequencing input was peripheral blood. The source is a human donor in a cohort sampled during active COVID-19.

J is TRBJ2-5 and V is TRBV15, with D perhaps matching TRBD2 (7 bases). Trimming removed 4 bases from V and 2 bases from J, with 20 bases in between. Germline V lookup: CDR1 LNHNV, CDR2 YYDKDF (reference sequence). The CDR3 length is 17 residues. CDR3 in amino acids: CATSTDSGGPGQETQYF. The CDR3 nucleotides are TGTGCCACCAGCACAGACTCCGGGGGGCCGGGACAAGAGACCCAGTACTTC.

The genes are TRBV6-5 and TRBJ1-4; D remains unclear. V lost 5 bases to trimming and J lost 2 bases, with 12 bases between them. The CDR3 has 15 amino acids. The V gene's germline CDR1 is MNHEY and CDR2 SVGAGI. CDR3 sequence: CASSRTGSTNEKLFF. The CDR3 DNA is TGTGCCAGCAGTCGCACGGGAAGTACTAATGAAAAACTGTTTTTT.

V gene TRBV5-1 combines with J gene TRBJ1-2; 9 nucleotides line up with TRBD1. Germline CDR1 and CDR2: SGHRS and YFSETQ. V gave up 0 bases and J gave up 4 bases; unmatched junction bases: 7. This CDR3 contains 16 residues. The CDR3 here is CASSLGGTGPIYGYTF. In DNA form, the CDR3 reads TGCGCCAGCAGCTTGGGTGGGACAGGGCCTATCTATGGCTACACCTTC.

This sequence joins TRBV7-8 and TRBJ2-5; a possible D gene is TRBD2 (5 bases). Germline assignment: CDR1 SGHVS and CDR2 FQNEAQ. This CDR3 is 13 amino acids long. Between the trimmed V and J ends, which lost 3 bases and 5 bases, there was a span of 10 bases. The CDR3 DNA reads TGTGCCAGCAGCTTCACGGGAACGGAGACCCAGTACTTC. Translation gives CASSFTGTETQYF.

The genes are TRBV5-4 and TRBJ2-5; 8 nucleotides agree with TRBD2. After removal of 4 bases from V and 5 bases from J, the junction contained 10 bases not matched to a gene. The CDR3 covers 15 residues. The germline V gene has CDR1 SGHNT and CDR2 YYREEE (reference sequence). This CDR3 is CASSDPTSERETQYF. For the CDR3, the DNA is TGTGCCAGCAGCGACCCGACTAGCGAGAGGGAGACCCAGTACTTC.

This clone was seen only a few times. CDR3 loop: CASSTRDTRGYTF. CDR3 in DNA: TGTGCCAGCAGCACCCGGGACACTCGAGGCTACACCTTC. The rearrangement links TRBV7-9 to TRBJ1-2, with D possibly matching TRBD1 (6 bases). Looked up from germline, CDR1 is SEHNR and CDR2 is FQNEAQ (reference sequence). The V gene lost 5 bases and the J gene lost 8 bases, with 15 bases spanning the gap. The CDR3 contains 13 residues.

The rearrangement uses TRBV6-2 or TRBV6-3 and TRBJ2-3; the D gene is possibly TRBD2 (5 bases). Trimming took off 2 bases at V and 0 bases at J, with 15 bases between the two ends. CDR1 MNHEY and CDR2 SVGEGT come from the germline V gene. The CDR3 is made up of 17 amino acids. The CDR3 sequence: CASSYGRWRTSTDTQYF. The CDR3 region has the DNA TGTGCCAGCAGTTACGGTCGTTGGAGGACTAGCACAGATACGCAGTATTTT.

The DNA for the CDR3 is TGTGCCAGTAGTATTCGGACAGGGGAACAAGAGACCCAGTACTTC. Translating it yields CASSIRTGEQETQYF. This chain links TRBV19 with TRBJ2-5; TRBD1 agrees at 9 bases. With V trimmed by 3 bases and J by 2 bases, 4 bases remained unmatched. CDR1 and CDR2 from the germline V gene are LNHDA and SQIVND (reference sequence). CDR3 length: 15 residues. The variable domain in full, with the rest retrieved from reference TRBV19 and TRBJ2-5, is DGGITQSPKYLFRKEGQNVTLSCEQNLNHDAMYWYRQDPGQGLRLIYYSQIVNDFQKGDIAEGYSVSREKKESFPLTVTSAQKNPTAFYLCASSIRTGEQETQYFGPGTRLLVL.

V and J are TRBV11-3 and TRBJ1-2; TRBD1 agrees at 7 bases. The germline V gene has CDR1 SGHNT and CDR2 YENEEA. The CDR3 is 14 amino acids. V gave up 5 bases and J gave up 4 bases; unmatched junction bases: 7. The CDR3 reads CASSRTGGSYGYTF. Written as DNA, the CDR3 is TGTGCCAGCAGCCGGACAGGAGGGAGCTATGGCTACACCTTC.

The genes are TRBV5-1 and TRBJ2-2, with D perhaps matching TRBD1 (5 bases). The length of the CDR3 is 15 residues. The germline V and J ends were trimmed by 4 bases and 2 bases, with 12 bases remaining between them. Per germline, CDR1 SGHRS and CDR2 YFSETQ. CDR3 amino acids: CASSARDSNTGELFF. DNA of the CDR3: TGCGCCAGCAGCGCCAGGGATTCCAACACCGGGGAGCTGTTTTTT.

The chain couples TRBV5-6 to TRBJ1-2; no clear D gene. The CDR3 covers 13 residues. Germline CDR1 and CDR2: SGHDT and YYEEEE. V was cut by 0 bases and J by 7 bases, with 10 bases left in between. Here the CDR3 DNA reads TGTGCCAGCAGCTTGGGCCGGGGTGCTGGCTACACCTTC. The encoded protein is CASSLGRGAGYTF.

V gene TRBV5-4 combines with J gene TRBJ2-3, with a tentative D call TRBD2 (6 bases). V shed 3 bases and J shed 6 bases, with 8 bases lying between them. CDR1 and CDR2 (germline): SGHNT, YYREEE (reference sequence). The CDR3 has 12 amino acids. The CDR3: CASSWREDTQYF. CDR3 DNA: TGTGCCAGCAGCTGGAGGGAGGATACGCAGTATTTT.

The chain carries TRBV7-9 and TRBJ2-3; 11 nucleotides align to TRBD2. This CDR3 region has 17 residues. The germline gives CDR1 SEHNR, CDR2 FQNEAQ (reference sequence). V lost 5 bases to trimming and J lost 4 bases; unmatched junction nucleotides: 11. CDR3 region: CASSPGTSGYRADTQYF. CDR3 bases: TGTGCCAGCAGCCCCGGGACTAGCGGATATCGCGCAGATACGCAGTATTTT.

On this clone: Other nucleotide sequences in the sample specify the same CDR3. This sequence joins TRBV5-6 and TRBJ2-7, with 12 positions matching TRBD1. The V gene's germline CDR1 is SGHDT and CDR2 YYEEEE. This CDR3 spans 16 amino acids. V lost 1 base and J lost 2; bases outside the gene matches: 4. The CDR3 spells CASSLPGTGGPYEQYF. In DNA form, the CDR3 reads TGTGCCAGCAGCTTGCCCGGGACAGGGGGCCCCTACGAGCAGTACTTC.

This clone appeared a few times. CDR3 nucleotides: TGTGCCAGCTCCCGACAGGGGGTCACCGGGGAGCTGTTTTTT. Protein product: CASSRQGVTGELFF. The rearrangement joins TRBV7-6 to TRBJ2-2; 9 bases line up with TRBD1. This CDR3 has 14 amino acids. Germline V gives CDR1 SGHVS, CDR2 FNYEAQ. With 8 bases clipped from V and 4 bases from J, the junction kept 5 bases outside the gene matches.

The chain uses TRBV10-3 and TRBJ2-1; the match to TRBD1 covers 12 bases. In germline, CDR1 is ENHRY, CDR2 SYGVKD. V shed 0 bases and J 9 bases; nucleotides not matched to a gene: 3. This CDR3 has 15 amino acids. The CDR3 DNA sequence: TGTGCCATCAGTGAGTCCGGGACAGGGGGCATTGAGCAGTTCTTC. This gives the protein CAISESGTGGIEQFF.

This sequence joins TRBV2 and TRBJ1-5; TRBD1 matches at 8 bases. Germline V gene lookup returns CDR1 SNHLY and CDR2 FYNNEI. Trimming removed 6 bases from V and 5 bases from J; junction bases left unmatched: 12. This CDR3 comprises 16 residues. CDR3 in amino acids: CASRGQGGSNDQPQHF. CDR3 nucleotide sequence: TGTGCCAGCAGAGGACAGGGAGGGTCAAACGATCAGCCCCAGCATTTT.

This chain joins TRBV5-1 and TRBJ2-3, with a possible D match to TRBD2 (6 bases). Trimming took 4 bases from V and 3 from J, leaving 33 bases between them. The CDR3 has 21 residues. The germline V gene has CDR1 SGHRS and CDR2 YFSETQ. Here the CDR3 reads CASSDPNKRDLISLRTDTQYF. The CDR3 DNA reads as TGCGCCAGCAGCGATCCGAATAAGAGGGACTTAATTTCCCTCAGAACAGATACGCAGTATTTT.

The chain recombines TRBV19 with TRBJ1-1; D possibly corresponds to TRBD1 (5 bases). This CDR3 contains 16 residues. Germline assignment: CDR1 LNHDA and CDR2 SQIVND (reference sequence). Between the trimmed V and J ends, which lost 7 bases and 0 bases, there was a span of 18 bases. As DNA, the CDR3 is TGTGCCAGTACCCCCTCTGGGGGGTACATGAACACTGAAGCTTTCTTT. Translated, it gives CASTPSGGYMNTEAFF.

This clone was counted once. The CDR3: CASSKAGTGEVSGVYTDTQYF. The CDR3 coding sequence is TGTGCCAGCAGCAAAGCTGGGACAGGGGAGGTGTCCGGGGTTTACACAGATACGCAGTATTTT. V usage is TRBV21-1 and J usage is TRBJ2-3; the table's D call, TRBD1, was not checked against the DNA. TRBV21-1 is a pseudogene locus. This CDR3 comprises 21 residues.

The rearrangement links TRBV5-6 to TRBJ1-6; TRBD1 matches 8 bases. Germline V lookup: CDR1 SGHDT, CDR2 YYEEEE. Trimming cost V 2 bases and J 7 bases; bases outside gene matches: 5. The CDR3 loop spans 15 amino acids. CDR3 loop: CASSLRQGRNSPLHF. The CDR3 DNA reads TGTGCCAGCAGCTTAAGACAGGGGCGAAATTCACCCCTCCACTTT.

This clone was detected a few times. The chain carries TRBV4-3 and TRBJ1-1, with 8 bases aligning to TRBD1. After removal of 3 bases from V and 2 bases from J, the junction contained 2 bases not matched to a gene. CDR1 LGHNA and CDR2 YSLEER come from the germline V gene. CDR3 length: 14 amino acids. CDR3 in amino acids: CASSQGQVNTEAFF. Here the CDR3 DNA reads TGCGCCAGCAGCCAGGGACAGGTTAACACTGAAGCTTTCTTT.